This T cell receptor (beta chain) is from a study of post-analysis software for immune sequencing data (dated by TCRdb to about 2015). Study-level background: The recorded disease courses included relapsing-remitting, secondary progressive and progressive-relapsing multiple sclerosis, and some patients had no subtype annotation. Patient repertoires were compared against roughly 12 previously published healthy control repertoires from donors aged roughly 6 to 25 years. A subset of samples was prepared in parallel using single-end sample barcoding, then pooled and co-amplified after Illumina adapter ligation.

General study outcomes and caveats: Normalized Chao1 diversity was significantly lower in multiple sclerosis patients than controls, suggesting substantial peripheral T-cell clonal expansion. Roughly 5 TRBV segments, including TRBV5-6, TRBV5-1 and TRBV20-1, were significantly more frequent in patients than controls. The multiple sclerosis patient group was slightly younger than the control group. Direct clustering with F measure showed strong co-clustering of samples prepared in the same batch, prompting a batch-effect correction.

This clonotype has only a few counts. The target of this receptor is not known. The input lacks base qualities; no much larger clone sits a single base away. TCR beta repertoires were profiled from peripheral blood of 13 young patients with multiple sclerosis to demonstrate the VDJtools post-analysis software. The patients with multiple sclerosis were children and adolescents between roughly 6 and 17 years of age. CDR1 and CDR2, per the germline V gene, are ENHRY and SYGVKD. Including the terminal cysteine and phenylalanine, the CDR3 comprises 13 residues. Only CDR3 DNA remains: 39 bases, in frame from the first base. The trim is 4 bases for V and 3 bases for J, with a gap of 9 bases between the germline ends. The library relied on PCR. These reads were obtained on an Illumina HiSeq 2500. To reduce PCR and sequencing biases, unique molecular identifiers were built into the TCR beta cDNA libraries. Roughly 500,000 cDNA molecules were obtained for every 1 to 10 million input T cells, so each molecule roughly corresponded to one T cell. The same protocol used for the earlier healthy control dataset was applied to prepare and sequence the patient libraries. Samples belonging to the same batch were prepared together, multiplexed and sequenced on a shared HiSeq lane. From the authors' description of their analysis: Raw barcoded reads were processed with MIGEC, discarding single-read molecular identifier groups before consensus assembly and CDR3 extraction. VDJtools was used for post-analysis of the clonotype tables, with diversity normalized by down-sampling every dataset to the smallest sample size. To correct batch-related cross-sample contamination, repertoire overlap clustering matched CDR3 amino acid sequences but not nucleotide sequences. Clones were called with MiXCR by TCRdb after fastp trimmed the public reads at Q25, and only in-frame beta chains were retained. Rows are combined by CDR3 protein, so each entry shows the most common genes and DNA. Here the V and J calls rest on TCRdb's processing, not on the authors' analysis. The sample table shows roughly 580,000 distinct CDR3 sequences, and roughly 40% are seen once. Around 1.7% of the sample is taken by the ten largest.

The TCR originated in a girl between 5 and 17 years old with multiple sclerosis. The chain uses TRBV10-3 and TRBJ2-5; a confident D gene designation cannot be given. The material sequenced was blood. The nucleotides are TGTGCCATCAGTGGAGGTCTGGAAGAGACCCAGTACTTC. The resulting protein is CAISGGLEETQYF.